A single sample gave rise to the 31 T cell receptor beta chains below, sequenced in a study of T cell repertoires in cytomegalovirus infection. TCRdb processed the reads anew with MiXCR; each CDR3 protein has one entry. Here the sample spans some 400,000 distinct CDR3 sequences, under 40% being singletons. Sample: PBMCs. These receptors all stem from a human donor in good health (CMV status not recorded). Some clones in this sample may be carry-over from other donors' samples.

This clonotype has at least ten counts. The chain employs TRBV6-2 or TRBV6-3 and TRBJ2-1; TRBD1 matches at 8 bases. The trim removed 6 bases at V and 8 bases at J, leaving 6 bases unmatched. CDR1 is MNHEY and CDR2 is SVGEGT in the germline V gene. The CDR3 length is 13 residues. CDR3 in amino acids: CASRIQGGDEQFF. The DNA for the CDR3 is TGTGCCAGCAGAATACAGGGGGGAGATGAGCAGTTCTTC.

This clonotype was counted only a few times. The chain employs TRBV12-3 or TRBV12-4 and TRBJ2-7; tentative D call: TRBD1 (7 bases). CDR3 length: 12 amino acids. Trimming shortened V by 5 bases and J by 6 bases, and 11 bases separated the two germline ends. The chain's CDR3 is CASSTQGGEQYF. In DNA, the CDR3 is TGTGCCAGCAGTACCCAGGGGGGCGAGCAGTACTTC.

This clonotype appeared once. The final CDR3 position lacks the conserved phenylalanine or tryptophan, pointing to a likely read error. The chain recombines TRBV7-9 with TRBJ1-2; 10 nucleotides align to TRBD1. In germline, CDR1 is SEHNR, CDR2 FQNEAQ (reference sequence). This CDR3 contains 19 residues. Trimming removed 4 bases from V and 4 bases from J; junction bases left unmatched: 18. CDR3 residues: CASSWYRDRGVPEGYGYTL. CDR3 DNA: TGTGCCAGCAGCTGGTACCGGGACAGGGGAGTTCCGGAGGGCTATGGCTACACCTTA.

The chain links TRBV7-2 to TRBJ2-1; TRBD1 agrees at 9 bases. Unmatched junction bases numbered 8, after V lost 6 bases and J lost 8 bases. The germline CDR1 and CDR2 sequences are SGHTA and FQGNSA. CDR3 size: 14 residues. The DNA for the CDR3 is TGTGCCAGCAGGGGGACAGGGAGTTTACATGAGCAGTTCTTC. It encodes CASRGTGSLHEQFF.

The chain carries TRBV7-9 and TRBJ2-7; D may be TRBD1 or TRBD2 (5 bases each). The CDR3 consists of 14 residues. Germline CDR1 is SEHNR and CDR2 is FQNEAQ (reference sequence). V was cut by 6 bases and J by 1 base, with 13 bases left in between. Written as DNA, the CDR3 is TGTGCCAGCAGTCCCGAGGGGCAGTCCTACGAGCAGTACTTC. Translating gives CASSPEGQSYEQYF.

The chain carries TRBV6-1 and TRBJ2-2; D uncertain. V was pared by 7 bases and J by 1 base, with 4 bases between. CDR1 and CDR2 from the germline V gene are MNHNS and SASEGT. CDR3 size: 12 residues. CDR3 in amino acids: CASTQNTGELFF. Here the CDR3 DNA reads TGTGCCAGCACACAGAACACCGGGGAGCTGTTTTTT.

This clonotype came up many times. This chain joins TRBV12-3 or TRBV12-4 and TRBJ1-1, with D tentatively TRBD1 (5 bases). V was clipped by 6 bases and J by 0 bases, with 8 bases between them. There are 13 residues in the CDR3. CDR3 nucleotides: TGTGCCAGCAGCTTACAGGTGAACACTGAAGCTTTCTTT. The encoded protein is CASSLQVNTEAFF.

This clonotype was counted a few times. The CDR3 spells CASSYYPYEQYF. CDR3 DNA: TGTGCCAGCAGTTATTATCCCTACGAGCAGTACTTC. This chain uses TRBV6-8 with TRBJ2-7; D gene uncertain. The germline V and J ends were trimmed by 3 bases and 2 bases, with 5 bases remaining between them. Germline CDR1 is MNHGY and CDR2 is SAAAGT. The CDR3 sequence is 12 residues long.

Concerning this clonotype: A read error may account for a junction end that differs from germline. This rearrangement joins TRBV11-3 to TRBJ2-7; a weak D match, TRBD2 (6 bases). Germline CDR1 reads SGHNT; CDR2 reads YENEEA. The CDR3 totals 13 residues. CDR3 sequence reads: CSSSPGGIDEQYF. CDR3 sequence (DNA): TGTTCCAGCAGCCCCGGAGGGATCGACGAGCAGTACTTC.

The chain is built from TRBV25-1 and TRBJ1-2; 7 bases align to TRBD1. The CDR3 has 15 residues. V lost 2 bases, J lost 4 bases, and 7 bases stayed unmatched. Germline V gene lookup returns CDR1 MGHDK and CDR2 SYGVNS. CDR3 in amino acids: CASSERRTGGYGYTF. The CDR3 DNA reads TGTGCCAGCAGTGAACGTAGGACAGGCGGCTATGGCTACACCTTC.

This clonotype was counted at least ten times. This chain connects TRBV12-3 or TRBV12-4 to TRBJ2-4; D remains ambiguous. V dropped 6 bases and J dropped 0 bases, with 6 bases sitting between them. CDR3 length: 13 amino acids. Here the CDR3 reads CASSILAKNIQYF. CDR3 nucleotide sequence: TGTGCCAGCAGCATACTAGCCAAAAACATTCAGTACTTC.

The chain employs TRBV28 and TRBJ1-1, with 7 bases aligning to TRBD1. The CDR3 spans 13 residues. Germline V gene lookup returns CDR1 MDHEN and CDR2 SYDVKM. With 3 bases clipped from V and 7 bases from J, the junction kept 5 bases outside the gene matches. CDR3 in DNA: TGTGCCAGCAGTTTTATAGGGGGCGTTGAAGCTTTCTTT. It is translated as CASSFIGGVEAFF.

This clonotype is a singleton in its sample. The V gene is TRBV6-2 or TRBV6-3, the J gene TRBJ2-5; 8 nucleotides agree with TRBD2. J lost 5 bases, V lost 4 bases, and 6 bases had no gene match. Germline V gene data show CDR1 as MNHEY and CDR2 as SVGEGT. This CDR3 has 14 amino acids. As DNA, the CDR3 is TGTGCCAGCAGTTCCACCGGGACTAGGGAGACCCAGTACTTC. It specifies CASSSTGTRETQYF.

The rearrangement uses TRBV18 and TRBJ1-1; D remains ambiguous. The CDR3 totals 13 residues. The V end was cut by 3 bases, the J end by 5 bases, with 10 bases between. Germline CDR1 is KGHSH and CDR2 is LQKENI. CDR3 amino acids: CASSPFGETEAFF. In DNA form, the CDR3 reads TGTGCCAGCTCACCCTTTGGGGAGACTGAAGCTTTCTTT.

This clonotype was detected only a few times. The CDR3 DNA follows: TGTGCCACCAGCAGAGATCTTAACGGGGAGCTGTTTTTT. Translated, it gives CATSRDLNGELFF. This chain links TRBV15 with TRBJ2-2; D unresolved. V was cut by 0 bases and J by 7 bases, with 6 bases left in between. This CDR3 comprises 13 residues. Germline assignment: CDR1 LNHNV and CDR2 YYDKDF (reference sequence).

This rearrangement joins TRBV19 to TRBJ1-1, with D possibly matching TRBD1 (5 bases). Germline CDR1 LNHDA, CDR2 SQIVND (reference sequence). The CDR3 has 13 amino acids. Trimming shortened V by 10 bases and J by 1 base, and 13 bases separated the two germline ends. Here the CDR3 reads CAISGTANTEAFF. In DNA, the CDR3 is TGTGCCATTTCGGGGACGGCGAACACTGAAGCTTTCTTT.

The V call is TRBV20-1, the J call TRBJ1-2; 7 bases are shared with TRBD1. CDR3 length equals 14 residues. The germline V gene has CDR1 DFQATT and CDR2 SNEGSKA (reference sequence). V shed 1 base, J shed 3 bases, and the junction held 5 bases outside the gene matches. The CDR3 DNA reads TGCAGTGCTAGAGCCTACCAGGGGGACTATGGCTACACCTTC. Amino acid sequence: CSARAYQGDYGYTF.

V and J are TRBV28 and TRBJ2-3, with D possibly being TRBD1 (6 bases). The CDR3 runs to 15 residues. CDR1 is MDHEN and CDR2 is SYDVKM in the germline V gene. V lost 5 bases, J lost 2 bases, and 14 bases lay in between. The CDR3 region is CASSPSGGPTDTQYF. CDR3 DNA sequence: TGTGCCAGCAGTCCCAGTGGGGGCCCCACAGATACGCAGTATTTT.

V and J are TRBV20-1 and TRBJ2-3; TRBD2 matches at 12 bases. Trimming removed 6 bases from V and 8 bases from J; junction bases left unmatched: 9. CDR1 and CDR2 from the germline V gene are DFQATT and SNEGSKA (reference sequence). The CDR3 length is 14 residues. CDR3 region: CSASLAGGVGTQYF. For the CDR3, the DNA is TGCAGTGCCAGCCTAGCGGGGGGGGTAGGTACGCAGTATTTT.

There are a few counts of this clonotype. CDR3: CASSLPGMFATFF. The CDR3 DNA sequence: TGTGCCAGTAGTCTGCCAGGGATGTTTGCTACTTTCTTT. The rearrangement uses TRBV19 and TRBJ1-1; D might be TRBD1 (5 bases). The CDR3 has 13 residues. Germline V gene data show CDR1 as LNHDA and CDR2 as SQIVND (reference sequence). Trimming left V 5 bases short and J 12 bases short, with 19 bases between.

The chain links TRBV2 to TRBJ1-4; no definite D call. V was clipped by 7 bases and J by 8 bases, with 11 bases between them. This CDR3 comprises 12 residues. CDR1 and CDR2 (germline): SNHLY, FYNNEI. For the CDR3, the DNA is TGTGCCAGCATTGATCGGGAGGAAAAACTGTTTTTT. As protein: CASIDREEKLFF.

The chain is built from TRBV12-3 or TRBV12-4 and TRBJ1-2, with D hard to call. The CDR3 sequence is 14 residues long. Between the trimmed V and J ends, which lost 3 bases and 5 bases, there was a span of 13 bases. CDR3 protein: CASSFSDRGYGYTF. CDR3 coding DNA: TGTGCCAGCAGTTTTTCTGATCGAGGGTATGGCTACACCTTC.

The table lists this clonotype with many counts. The gene calls are TRBV7-2 and TRBJ2-1; D remains unclear. Germline CDR1 reads SGHTA; CDR2 reads FQGNSA. Trimming took off 6 bases at V and 0 bases at J, with 12 bases between the two ends. This CDR3 has 15 residues. DNA of the CDR3: TGTGCCAGCAGATTCAGCGTAAGCTCCTACAATGAGCAGTTCTTC. Amino acids: CASRFSVSSYNEQFF.

As regards this clonotype: The germline gene is not matched at one end of the junction; a read error may be the cause. The chain joins TRBV28 to TRBJ2-7; TRBD2 agrees at 8 bases. CDR1 and CDR2 from the germline V gene are MDHEN and SYDVKM. The CDR3 spans 13 residues. CDR3 in amino acids: CASSISGAYAQYF. As DNA, the CDR3 is TGTGCCAGCAGTATTAGCGGGGCCTACGCGCAGTACTTC.

This clonotype was counted between two and nine times. This chain uses TRBV6-6 with TRBJ2-3; D gene uncertain. V was pared by 2 bases and J by 9 bases, with 15 bases between. The CDR3 totals 14 residues. Germline values: CDR1 MNHNY, CDR2 SVGAGI (reference sequence). The CDR3 reads CASSYVFMSETQYF. In nucleotides, the CDR3 is TGTGCCAGCAGTTACGTCTTTATGAGTGAAACGCAGTATTTT.

The chain joins TRBV7-9 to TRBJ1-6, with 7 positions matching TRBD1. This CDR3 is built from 16 residues. Germline V CDR1 and CDR2: SEHNR, FQNEAQ (reference sequence). Trimming removed 0 bases from V and 6 bases from J; junction bases left unmatched: 5. Here the CDR3 DNA reads TGTGCCAGCAGCTTAGCCCGAGGGACAGCTAATTCACCCCTCCACTTT. It translates to CASSLARGTANSPLHF.

V gene TRBV20-1 combines with J gene TRBJ2-7; D may be TRBD1 (5 bases). Between the trimmed V and J ends, which lost 0 bases and 5 bases, there was a span of 14 bases. The CDR3 has 14 amino acids. Germline CDR1 is DFQATT and CDR2 is SNEGSKA (reference sequence). The CDR3 sequence: CSARDRRAVNEQYF. The CDR3 nucleotides read TGCAGTGCTAGAGACCGCAGGGCAGTCAACGAGCAGTACTTC.

J is TRBJ2-5 and V is TRBV9; D gene unclear. The V gene lost 0 bases and the J gene lost 4 bases, with 13 bases spanning the gap. This CDR3 is 15 amino acids long. Germline V gene sequence: CDR1 SGDLS, CDR2 YYNGEE. CDR3 residues: CASSVAGVPRETQYF. The CDR3 DNA follows: TGTGCCAGCAGCGTAGCTGGGGTACCCCGAGAGACCCAGTACTTC.

This clonotype was detected only a few times. V and J are TRBV5-6 and TRBJ2-7, with D possibly being TRBD2 (7 bases). The CDR3 length is 14 residues. V gave up 4 bases and J gave up 7 bases, with 18 bases separating them. Germline-derived CDR1 and CDR2 are SGHDT and YYEEEE. The chain's CDR3 is CASSLWGGGLEQYF. The CDR3 bases are TGTGCCAGCAGCCTATGGGGGGGCGGTTTGGAGCAGTACTTC.

This clonotype has more than one count but fewer than ten. As DNA, the CDR3 is TGTGCCACCAGTGATTCGGGACCGATCTCCTACAATGAGCAGTTCTTC. It codes for CATSDSGPISYNEQFF. V is TRBV24-1 and J is TRBJ2-1; D possibly uses TRBD1 or TRBD2 (5 bases each). With 2 bases removed from V and 0 bases from J, the gap between germline ends came to 10 bases. Germline V CDR1 and CDR2: KGHDR, SFDVKD. The CDR3 has 16 residues.

This chain joins TRBV27 and TRBJ1-4; D is possibly TRBD1 (5 bases). This CDR3 contains 15 residues. CDR1 is MNHEY and CDR2 is SMNVEV in the germline V gene (reference sequence). Trimming cost V 2 bases and J 4 bases, with 11 bases left between them. The CDR3 region is CASSLTRGINEKLFF. The CDR3 DNA reads TGTGCCAGCAGTTTAACGAGGGGAATTAATGAAAAACTGTTTTTT. The whole variable domain, filled in from reference TRBV27 and TRBJ1-4, reads EAQVTQNPRYLITVTGKKLTVTCSQNMNHEYMSWYRQDPGLGLRQIYYSMNVEVTDKGDVPEGYKVSRKEKRNFPLILESPSPNQTSLYFCASSLTRGINEKLFFGSGTQLSVL.